This T cell receptor beta chain was observed in a study of T cell repertoires in cytomegalovirus infection. The overall study: Both recently identified HLA-C-restricted and well-studied HLA-B-restricted CMV epitopes were used in the study. Matching HLA type, along with CMV infection, was indicated by public TCR beta signatures. Study conclusions and caveats: People with CMV and the relevant HLA were identified by cumulative public TCR beta family frequency. HLA-C-restricted CMV-specific TCR beta clonotypes were dominant in the ex vivo response.

Germline assignment: CDR1 MNHEY and CDR2 SVGEGT. This CDR3 comprises 12 residues. V lost 8 bases, J lost 5 bases, and 4 bases stayed unmatched. This clonotype was counted many times. Its target is unknown. TCRdb fed the reads into MiXCR, producing one record per CDR3 protein. This table holds under 850,000 distinct CDR3 sequences, roughly 33% found once. Sequenced material: cultured PBMCs, taken from culture after CMV antigen stimulation. This clonotype was obtained from a human donor in good health (CMV status not recorded). Some clones in this sample may be carry-over from other donors' samples. The chain links TRBV6-2 or TRBV6-3 to TRBJ2-5; 8 positions match TRBD1. CDR3 region: CASGQGVETQYF. CDR3 DNA: TGTGCCAGCGGACAGGGCGTGGAGACCCAGTACTTC.